These 19 T cell receptor beta chains share one sample of origin, sequenced in a study of blood T cell repertoires in COVID-19 (dated by TCRdb to the early 2020s). Library preparation was by the immunoSEQ multiplex PCR assay. Entries here come from immuneACCESS through TCRdb and include only in-frame sequences with V and J called. Some clones fail to appear in such tables; in the studies checked, an unresolved V gene covers under half of the shortfall, and the cause of the remainder is unknown. The sample has 75,000 to 90,000 clones on record, around 78% of them singletons. The top ten hold more than 35% of the sample. Sample: peripheral blood. All receptors derive from a man aged 55-75 years with COVID-19, enrolled during active disease.

The chain is built from TRBV10-3 and TRBJ1-1; no clear D gene. V lost 6 bases and J lost 4, with 9 bases in between. The CDR3 has 12 amino acids. In germline, CDR1 is ENHRY, CDR2 SYGVKD. As DNA, the CDR3 is TGTGCCATCAGCGGGAAGAGCACTGAAGCTTTCTTT. This sequence encodes CAISGKSTEAFF.

The chain uses TRBV10-3 and TRBJ2-1, with a tentative D call TRBD1 (5 bases). The V end was cut by 5 bases, the J end by 8 bases, with 10 bases between. Per the germline V gene, CDR1 is ENHRY and CDR2 is SYGVKD. This CDR3 has 12 amino acids. In DNA form, the CDR3 reads TGTGCCATCAGTTCTCAGGGATATGAGCAGTTCTTC. It is translated as CAISSQGYEQFF.

This clone is labeled as medium-sized. The chain recombines TRBV4-1 with TRBJ2-1, with TRBD1 identical over 7 bases. Germline values: CDR1 MGHRA, CDR2 YSYEKL. This CDR3 comprises 16 residues. Unmatched junction bases numbered 9, after V lost 0 bases and J lost 7 bases. The CDR3 loop reads CASSQEEAGGVNEQFF. The CDR3 DNA sequence: TGCGCCAGCAGCCAAGAGGAGGCAGGGGGTGTGAATGAGCAGTTCTTC.

V gene TRBV7-3 combines with J gene TRBJ2-3; 11 nucleotides align to TRBD2. The CDR3 extends over 15 amino acids. Losses at the gene ends were 5 bases for V and 1 base for J; bases not matched to a gene: 2. The germline V gene has CDR1 SGHTA and CDR2 FQGTGA. The CDR3 sequence is CASSILAGGTDTQYF. CDR3 coding DNA: TGTGCCAGCAGCATACTAGCGGGGGGCACAGATACGCAGTATTTT.

The chain couples TRBV25-1 to TRBJ2-3; no definite D call. The CDR3 is 15 amino acids. Germline V CDR1 and CDR2: MGHDK, SYGVNS. Trimming took 5 bases from V and 6 from J, leaving 18 bases between them. CDR3 sequence reads: CASSYYGAPRDTQYF. CDR3 bases: TGTGCCAGCAGTTACTATGGCGCCCCGAGGGATACGCAGTATTTT.

The chain combines TRBV10-3 with TRBJ2-2, with 12 nucleotides matching TRBD2. Looked up from germline, CDR1 is ENHRY and CDR2 is SYGVKD. The CDR3 loop spans 17 amino acids. V gave up 7 bases and J gave up 1 base; unmatched junction bases: 7. The CDR3 coding sequence is TGTGCCATCACCCCTAGCGGGAGGGCCGGGAACACCGGGGAGCTGTTTTTT. Translating it yields CAITPSGRAGNTGELFF.

V is TRBV5-1 and J is TRBJ2-1; 10 bases align to TRBD2. In germline, CDR1 is SGHRS, CDR2 YFSETQ. V lost 7 bases and J lost 4; bases outside the gene matches: 8. This CDR3 contains 15 residues. The CDR3, as DNA: TGCGCCAGCGGCTCCTCTAGCGGGAGTTACAATGAGCAGTTCTTC. Translated: CASGSSSGSYNEQFF.

This clone showed up just a few times. This chain joins TRBV10-3 and TRBJ2-2; D gene uncertain. Trimming took off 9 bases at V and 2 bases at J, with 10 bases between the two ends. The CDR3 is 13 amino acids. The germline V gene has CDR1 ENHRY and CDR2 SYGVKD. The CDR3 DNA reads as TGTGCCATTGGCGACATCAACACCGGGGAGCTGTTTTTT. Translating it yields CAIGDINTGELFF.

This clone occurred a few times. The rearrangement uses TRBV19 and TRBJ1-6; TRBD1 matches at 10 bases. Losses at the gene ends were 6 bases for V and 8 bases for J; bases not matched to a gene: 13. Per the germline V gene, CDR1 is LNHDA and CDR2 is SQIVND (reference sequence). The CDR3 sequence is 17 residues long. For the CDR3, the DNA is TGTGCCAGTAGCCGGTTTGCGGGGACAGGGGAAGATTCACCCCTCCACTTT. The encoded protein is CASSRFAGTGEDSPLHF.

At least ten counts were recorded for this clone. Other DNA sequences in the same sample also yield this CDR3. The chain carries TRBV7-3 and TRBJ2-3, with TRBD2 matching over 9 bases. Trimming cost V 6 bases and J 0 bases; bases outside gene matches: 4. This CDR3 is 15 amino acids long. Germline CDR1 reads SGHTA; CDR2 reads FQGTGA. CDR3 sequence: CASSRAGGSTDTQYF. DNA for the CDR3: TGTGCCAGCAGTAGGGCGGGAGGGAGCACAGATACGCAGTATTTT. The variable domain in full, completed from reference TRBV7-3 and TRBJ2-3, reads GAGVSQTPSNKVTEKGKYVELRCDPISGHTALYWYRQSLGQGPEFLIYFQGTGAADDSGLPNDRFFAVRPEGSVSTLKIQRTERGDSAVYLCASSRAGGSTDTQYFGPGTRLTVL.

The gene calls are TRBV27 and TRBJ2-4; the match to TRBD2 covers 9 bases. The CDR3 is 17 residues long. The germline gives CDR1 MNHEY, CDR2 SMNVEV (reference sequence). Trimming took 5 bases from V and 1 from J; bases not matched to a gene: 9. CDR3 sequence: CASSDPPGLAAKNIQYF. Here the CDR3 DNA reads TGTGCCAGCAGTGACCCCCCGGGACTAGCCGCCAAAAACATTCAGTACTTC.

This clone was seen ten or more times. The chain couples TRBV5-1 to TRBJ2-7; 9 positions match TRBD1. The CDR3 is 13 amino acids. Germline lookup yields CDR1 SGHRS and CDR2 YFSETQ. The J segment lost 6 bases and the V segment lost 4 bases, leaving 5 bases of the junction unmatched. The CDR3 DNA reads as TGCGCCAGCAGCGAGGACAGGGGTTTCGAGCAGTACTTC. It encodes CASSEDRGFEQYF. Using reference TRBV5-1 and TRBJ2-7 for the parts outside the CDR3, the full variable domain is KAGVTQTPRYLIKTRGQQVTLSCSPISGHRSVSWYQQTPGQGLQFLFEYFSETQRNKGNFPGRFSGRQFSNSRSEMNVSTLELGDSALYLCASSEDRGFEQYFGPGTRLTVT.

This chain joins TRBV9 and TRBJ1-3, with 9 bases aligning to TRBD1. This CDR3 is 16 amino acids long. Germline V CDR1 and CDR2: SGDLS, YYNGEE. The ends lost 4 bases at V and 2 bases at J; junction bases unmatched: 7. The chain's CDR3 is CASSPRDRAAGNTIYF. The CDR3 DNA is TGTGCCAGCAGCCCACGGGACAGGGCAGCTGGAAACACCATATATTTT. The entire variable domain, with the rest obtained from reference TRBV9 and TRBJ1-3, is as follows: DSGVTQTPKHLITATGQRVTLRCSPRSGDLSVYWYQQSLDQGLQFLIQYYNGEERAKGNILERFSAQQFPDLHSELNLSSLELGDSALYFCASSPRDRAAGNTIYFGEGSWLTVV.

This chain connects TRBV5-1 to TRBJ2-7, with TRBD1 as a possible D gene (6 bases). CDR1 is SGHRS and CDR2 is YFSETQ in the germline V gene. V was shortened by 5 bases and J by 3 bases, with 21 bases between the two germline ends. CDR3 length equals 16 residues. This CDR3 reads CASRGQGPQLGYEQYF. In DNA form, the CDR3 reads TGCGCCAGCAGGGGTCAGGGGCCCCAACTGGGCTACGAGCAGTACTTC.

This clone is a singleton in its sample. J is TRBJ2-7 and V is TRBV18, with 7 bases matching TRBD1. The CDR3 covers 13 residues. The V gene's germline CDR1 is KGHSH and CDR2 LQKENI. V trimming: 3 bases; J trimming: 5 bases; junction bases outside the gene matches: 4. The DNA of the CDR3 is TGTGCCAGCTCACCGGACAGGTCGCACGAGCAGTACTTC. It specifies CASSPDRSHEQYF.

In this sample, this clone turned up once. V and J are TRBV3-1 (or the pseudogene TRBV3-2) and TRBJ1-3; D not certain. CDR1 LGHDT and CDR2 YNNKEL come from the germline V gene (reference sequence). V shed 3 bases and J shed 4 bases, with 4 bases lying between them. The CDR3 consists of 12 residues. The CDR3 here is CASSQQGNTIYF. For the CDR3, the DNA is TGTGCCAGCAGCCAGCAGGGAAACACCATATATTTT.

V gene TRBV7-3 combines with J gene TRBJ1-6, with TRBD1 matching over 7 bases. The CDR3 covers 15 residues. J lost 7 bases, V lost 4 bases, and 7 bases had no gene match. CDR1 is SGHTA, CDR2 FQGTGA, per germline. CDR3 protein: CASSSQTGLNSPLHF. As DNA, the CDR3 is TGTGCCAGCAGCTCACAGACAGGGCTGAATTCACCCCTCCACTTT. Complete variable domain (other parts from reference TRBV7-3 and TRBJ1-6): GAGVSQTPSNKVTEKGKYVELRCDPISGHTALYWYRQSLGQGPEFLIYFQGTGAADDSGLPNDRFFAVRPEGSVSTLKIQRTERGDSAVYLCASSSQTGLNSPLHFGNGTRLTVT.

The gene calls are TRBV19 and TRBJ1-1; D remains unclear. Trimming left V 1 base short and J 3 bases short, with 6 bases between. The CDR3 has 13 residues. CDR1 and CDR2 (germline): LNHDA, SQIVND (reference sequence). CDR3 DNA: TGTGCCAGTAGTATAGGCGTATACACTGAAGCTTTCTTT. Protein sequence: CASSIGVYTEAFF.

This clone occurred many times. This chain links TRBV9 with TRBJ2-7, with TRBD2 identical over 10 bases. The CDR3 extends over 15 amino acids. Germline V gene sequence: CDR1 SGDLS, CDR2 YYNGEE. The J segment lost 2 bases and the V segment lost 4 bases, leaving 6 bases of the junction unmatched. CDR3 region: CASSLGTSEPYEQYF. CDR3 in DNA: TGTGCCAGCAGCCTCGGGACTAGCGAGCCCTACGAGCAGTACTTC.